This is a list of T cell receptor beta chains from one sample in a study of a mutant IDH1 vaccine in newly diagnosed glioma. Sequencing used immunoSEQ multiplex PCR; TCRdb keeps in-frame clones, though not all of them. The data hold tens of thousands of clones, with about 88% observed a single time. For these receptors, no antigen is known. This material consisted of PBMCs, taken from a glioma patient whose treatment included an IDH1 peptide vaccine. The receptors originated from a woman aged 50 to 60 with glioma. Each CDR3 is given with its conserved first and last residue. D genes are given only for firm matches. Some rows mark clone size as missing; the rest say once, few, many or name a class of expanded clone.

CDR3 protein	CDR3 DNA	D gene	clone size	V gene	J gene
CASSPNRDTEAFF	TGTGCCAGCTCACCGAACAGGGACACTGAAGCTTTCTTT	NA	NA	TRBV18	TRBJ1-1
CASGTGEQFF	TGTGCCAGTGGAACGGGTGAGCAGTTCTTC	NA	NA	TRBV19	TRBJ2-1
CASSLKPGGQPQHF	TGCGCCAGCAGCTTGAAGCCAGGGGGTCAGCCCCAGCATTTT	TRBD1	few	TRBV5-1	TRBJ1-5
CASSPGLAGASEYF	TGTGCCAGCAGCCCTGGGTTAGCGGGGGCCTCCGAGTACTTC	TRBD2	NA	TRBV7-9	TRBJ2-7
CASSLDNSPLHF	TGTGCCAGCAGCTTAGATAATTCACCCCTCCACTTT	NA	once	TRBV7-2	TRBJ1-6
CASSQDLSGGPTDTQYF	TGTGCCAGCAGCCAAGATCTCAGCGGGGGTCCCACAGATACGCAGTATTTT	TRBD2	many	TRBV4-2	TRBJ2-3
CASSAPGFLYEQYF	TGTGCCAGCAGTGCTCCGGGATTCCTCTACGAGCAGTACTTC	NA	NA	TRBV27	TRBJ2-7
CASSDLTGALTEAFF	TGTGCCAGCAGTGATCTTACAGGGGCGTTGACTGAAGCTTTCTTT	TRBD1	NA	TRBV2	TRBJ1-1
CASSSKEGNEKLFF	TGTGCCAGCAGCTCTAAGGAGGGTAATGAAAAACTGTTTTTT	NA	NA	TRBV7-9	TRBJ1-4
CSVIWTGASTDTQYF	TGCAGCGTCATATGGACAGGGGCTAGCACAGATACGCAGTATTTT	TRBD1	NA	TRBV29-1	TRBJ2-3
CASSLEFRNYGYTF	TGTGCCAGCAGCTTGGAATTCAGGAACTATGGCTACACCTTC	NA	once	TRBV5-4	TRBJ1-2
CASSNSADTQYF	TGTGCCAGCAGCAATAGCGCCGATACGCAGTATTTT	NA	NA	TRBV7-9	TRBJ2-3
CASTGQGAGPLHF	TGTGCCAGCACTGGACAGGGGGCGGGACCCCTCCACTTT	TRBD1	NA	TRBV2	TRBJ1-6
CAWSPLGSTEAFF	TGTGCCTGGAGTCCCTTGGGGTCGACTGAAGCTTTCTTT	NA	few	TRBV30	TRBJ1-1
CASSLSVQHSGNTIYF	TGTGCCAGCAGCTTGAGTGTTCAGCACTCTGGAAACACCATATATTTT	NA	once	TRBV5-5	TRBJ1-3
CASMGRGYYEKLFF	TGTGCCAGCATGGGTAGGGGATACTATGAAAAACTGTTTTTT	NA	NA	TRBV28	TRBJ1-4
CASSLGYNEQFF	TGTGCCAGCAGTCTAGGCTACAATGAGCAGTTCTTC	NA	once	TRBV27	TRBJ2-1
CASSVSTGRDGYTF	TGTGCCAGCAGTGTTTCTACAGGGAGGGATGGCTACACCTTC	NA	NA	TRBV6-5	TRBJ1-2
CSAWTDTEAFF	TGCAGTGCTTGGACAGACACTGAAGCTTTCTTT	NA	NA	TRBV20-1	TRBJ1-1
CASSLRGARDQPQHF	TGTGCCAGCAGTTTAAGAGGGGCCCGGGATCAGCCCCAGCATTTT	NA	NA	TRBV27	TRBJ1-5
CASSPGLAGGQETQYF	TGCGCCAGCAGCCCGGGACTAGCGGGGGGACAAGAGACCCAGTACTTC	TRBD2	NA	TRBV5-1	TRBJ2-5
CASSPPGTEDEQYF	TGTGCCAGCAGTCCCCCGGGAACGGAGGACGAGCAGTACTTC	NA	NA	TRBV28	TRBJ2-7
CASRGTVGSEAFF	TGTGCCAGCAGGGGGACAGTCGGTTCTGAAGCTTTCTTT	TRBD1	NA	TRBV4-2	TRBJ1-1
CASSLDWGGTEAFF	TGTGCCAGCAGCTTAGATTGGGGGGGGACTGAAGCTTTCTTT	NA	few	TRBV7-9	TRBJ1-1
CASSLVGTSTDTQYF	TGCGCCAGCAGCTTGGTAGGGACCTCTACAGATACGCAGTATTTT	NA	NA	TRBV5-1	TRBJ2-3
CASSPNSAGNTF	TGTGCCAGCTCACCAAACTCCGCGGGGAACACCTTC	NA	NA	TRBV18	TRBJ1-2
CASSPHGETQYF	TGTGCCAGCAGCCCTCACGGAGAGACCCAGTACTTC	NA	NA	TRBV4-2	TRBJ2-5
CATSLTGGTDEQYF	TGTGCCACCTCCCTGACCGGGGGAACCGACGAGCAGTACTTC	NA	NA	TRBV19	TRBJ2-7
CASSSRWGSSHEQYF	TGTGCCAGCAGCTCCCGGTGGGGTAGCAGCCACGAGCAGTACTTC	NA	NA	TRBV11-3	TRBJ2-7
CASSYSIDRDNLPLHF	TGTGCCAGCAGTTACTCCATCGACAGGGACAATTTACCCCTCCACTTT	TRBD1	few	TRBV6-5	TRBJ1-6
CASSGLRNTEAFF	TGTGCCAGCAGCGGCCTTAGGAATACTGAAGCTTTCTTT	NA	NA	TRBV7-2	TRBJ1-1
CASSERRPGPGNNEQFF	TGTGCCAGCAGTGAGCGCCGGCCGGGCCCAGGGAACAATGAGCAGTTCTTC	NA	NA	TRBV6-4	TRBJ2-1
CASSPRGPFEAFF	TGTGCCAGCAGCCCCAGGGGGCCTTTTGAAGCTTTCTTT	TRBD1	NA	TRBV7-8	TRBJ1-1
CASRETQYF	TGTGCCAGCAGAGAGACCCAGTACTTC	NA	NA	TRBV6-5	TRBJ2-5
CASRDPNGDTQYF	TGTGCCAGCAGAGATCCAAACGGGGATACGCAGTATTTT	NA	NA	TRBV7-9	TRBJ2-3
CASSFERGMKETQYF	TGTGCCAGCAGCTTCGAGCGGGGGATGAAAGAGACCCAGTACTTC	TRBD2	NA	TRBV5-6	TRBJ2-5
CSVAAGGLQETQYF	TGCAGCGTTGCAGCGGGGGGCCTCCAAGAGACCCAGTACTTC	TRBD2	NA	TRBV29-1	TRBJ2-5
CASSVWGRGTEAFF	TGTGCCAGCAGCGTATGGGGCAGGGGCACTGAAGCTTTCTTT	NA	NA	TRBV6-1	TRBJ1-1
CASSLGSLRETQYF	TGTGCCAGCAGCTTGGGGTCCCTGCGGGAGACCCAGTACTTC	NA	NA	TRBV5-4	TRBJ2-5
CASSLHPSGTNTGELFF	TGTGCCAGCAGCTTGCATCCTTCGGGGACGAACACCGGGGAGCTGTTTTTT	NA	NA	TRBV5-4	TRBJ2-2
CASSYRGTNTEAFF	TGTGCCAGCAGTTACAGGGGGACGAACACTGAAGCTTTCTTT	NA	NA	TRBV6-5	TRBJ1-1
CASSTGDTGELFF	TGCGCCAGCAGTACAGGGGACACCGGGGAGCTGTTTTTT	TRBD1	medium-sized	TRBV10-1	TRBJ2-2
CASSLDGGETQYF	TGTGCCAGCAGTTTAGACGGGGGGGAGACCCAGTACTTC	TRBD2	NA	TRBV27	TRBJ2-5
CASSSESPSVGSPLHF	TGCGCCAGCAGCTCCGAAAGCCCTTCAGTGGGTTCACCCCTCCACTTT	NA	NA	TRBV5-1	TRBJ1-6
CASSRRGRDNTEAFF	TGTGCCAGCAGCCGACGAGGCAGGGATAACACTGAAGCTTTCTTT	NA	few	TRBV7-9	TRBJ1-1
CASSFSGTAYGYTF	TGTGCCAGCAGCTTTTCCGGGACAGCGTATGGCTACACCTTC	TRBD1	NA	TRBV7-9	TRBJ1-2
CASLQGARRDTEAFF	TGTGCCAGCCTACAGGGGGCTCGTCGGGACACTGAAGCTTTCTTT	TRBD1	few	TRBV19	TRBJ1-1
CASSLAGPSMGTEAFF	TGTGCCAGCAGCTTAGCGGGGCCCTCAATGGGGACTGAAGCTTTCTTT	NA	once	TRBV7-9	TRBJ1-1
CASSVPGQGNQPQHF	TGTGCCAGTAGTGTGCCGGGACAGGGCAATCAGCCCCAGCATTTT	TRBD1	NA	TRBV19	TRBJ1-5
CASRRTVSNQPQHF	TGTGCCAGCAGGCGGACAGTTAGCAATCAGCCCCAGCATTTT	NA	NA	TRBV6-5	TRBJ1-5
CATSRSYGRRDRGTDTQYF	TGTGCCACCAGCAGATCCTATGGGAGGAGAGACAGGGGCACAGATACGCAGTATTTT	NA	NA	TRBV15	TRBJ2-3
CASSVGASNQPQHF	TGTGCCAGCAGCGTAGGGGCTTCAAATCAGCCCCAGCATTTT	NA	NA	TRBV9	TRBJ1-5
CASSQEPRVDTLVEQFF	TGTGCCAGCAGCCAAGAACCCAGGGTCGATACGCTAGTTGAGCAGTTCTTC	NA	once	TRBV14	TRBJ2-1
CASKMPSYNSPLHF	TGTGCCAGCAAAATGCCTTCCTATAATTCACCCCTCCACTTT	NA	few	TRBV2	TRBJ1-6
CASRGRPDLSYEQYF	TGTGCCAGCAGGGGACGGCCCGACCTCTCCTACGAGCAGTACTTC	NA	NA	TRBV19	TRBJ2-7